This T cell receptor beta chain was documented in a study of T cells in Graves' hyperthyroidism and ophthalmopathy. Whole-study results and caveats: Blood shared most expanded thyroid clonotypes above 0.001.

Fresh 10 ml peripheral blood yielded PBMCs. Amplification yielded TCR beta CDR3 regions, with RNA transcripts as the source. The HTBI primer set was used in a first-round RT-PCR of the TCR CDR3. TCRdb reprocessed the multiplex PCR reads via MiXCR and lists one record per CDR3 protein. The repertoire includes about 690,000 distinct CDR3 sequences, roughly 17% of them detected once, and roughly 15% sits in the top ten. Details on this clonotype: Antigen: not known.

CDR3 length equals 17 residues. V was cut by 2 bases and J by 4 bases, with 18 bases left in between. CDR1 is SNHLY, CDR2 FYNNEI, per germline. The specimen was blood. The V call is TRBV2, the J call TRBJ1-3, with D maybe TRBD1 (5 bases). The sequence came from a man in his forties or fifties with Graves' hyperthyroidism. The CDR3 nucleotides read TGTGCCAGCAGTGAAAGTGCTAGGGGATTTTCAGGAAACACCATATATTTT. This encodes CASSESARGFSGNTIYF.